This T cell receptor beta chain is drawn from a study of beta chain features in type 1 diabetes. The study's findings and limits: VDJ junctions in type 1 diabetes patients carried more deletions and fewer insertions.

In the case of this clone: Its target is not known.

This CDR3 comprises 12 residues. CDR1 is SNHLY and CDR2 is FYNNEI in the germline V gene. The ends were cut back, 5 bases at V and 5 bases at J, with 4 bases in the middle. Sequenced material consisted of expressed TCRB transcripts (all of the isolated RNA was reverse transcribed). The assay was immunoSEQ multiplex PCR, and TCRdb's table has in-frame clones only and misses some. The sample lists some 410,000 clones, about an eighth occurring once. The sequenced sample consisted of naive CD4+ T cells from blood. This chain connects TRBV2 to TRBJ1-6; D not resolved. This receptor was taken from a woman aged 18-29 years in good health. CDR3 residues: CASSKDNSPLHF. CDR3 in DNA: TGTGCCAGCAGTAAGGATAATTCACCCCTCCACTTT.